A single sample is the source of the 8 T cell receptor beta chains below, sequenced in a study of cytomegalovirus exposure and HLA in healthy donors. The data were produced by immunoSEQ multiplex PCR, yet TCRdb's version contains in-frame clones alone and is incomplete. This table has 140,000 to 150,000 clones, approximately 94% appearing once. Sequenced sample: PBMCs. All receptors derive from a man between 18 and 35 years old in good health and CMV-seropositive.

The DNA of the CDR3 is TGTGCCAGCAGTTTATCGGGGGGTCAAAACATTCAGTACTTC. Translating gives CASSLSGGQNIQYF. The chain combines TRBV27 with TRBJ2-4; D perhaps matches TRBD2 (6 bases). The CDR3 is made up of 14 amino acids. Trimming pared 0 bases from V and 5 bases from J, leaving 8 bases between. Germline CDR1 and CDR2: MNHEY and SMNVEV (reference sequence).

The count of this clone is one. Here the CDR3 reads CASRDRGLDEQYF. DNA for the CDR3: TGCGCCAGTAGGGACAGGGGGCTCGACGAGCAGTACTTC. The chain joins TRBV10-2 to TRBJ2-7; 12 nucleotides match TRBD1. The V gene's germline CDR1 is WSHSY and CDR2 SAAADI. The CDR3 spans 13 residues. J was trimmed by 5 bases and V by 9 bases; bases with no gene match: 5.

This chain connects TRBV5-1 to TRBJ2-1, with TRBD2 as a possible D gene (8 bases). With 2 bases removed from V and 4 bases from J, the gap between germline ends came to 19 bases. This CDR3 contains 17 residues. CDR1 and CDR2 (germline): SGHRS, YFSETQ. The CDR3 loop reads CASSFGLAEGAYNEQFF. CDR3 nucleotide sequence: TGCGCCAGCAGCTTCGGACTAGCCGAGGGGGCATACAATGAGCAGTTCTTC.

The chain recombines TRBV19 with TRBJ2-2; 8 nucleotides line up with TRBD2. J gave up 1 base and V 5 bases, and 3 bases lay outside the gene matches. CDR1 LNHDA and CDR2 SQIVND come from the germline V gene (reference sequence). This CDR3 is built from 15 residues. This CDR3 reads CASSLTSGNTGELFF. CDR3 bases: TGTGCCAGTAGTCTCACTAGCGGGAACACCGGGGAGCTGTTTTTT. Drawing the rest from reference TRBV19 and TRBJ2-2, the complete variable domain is DGGITQSPKYLFRKEGQNVTLSCEQNLNHDAMYWYRQDPGQGLRLIYYSQIVNDFQKGDIAEGYSVSREKKESFPLTVTSAQKNPTAFYLCASSLTSGNTGELFFGEGSRLTVL.

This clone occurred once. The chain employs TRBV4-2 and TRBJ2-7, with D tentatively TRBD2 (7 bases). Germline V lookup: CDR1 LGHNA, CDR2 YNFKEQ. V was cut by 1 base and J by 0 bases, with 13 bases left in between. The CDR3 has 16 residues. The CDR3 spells CASSQGLADSSYEQYF. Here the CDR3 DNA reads TGTGCCAGCAGCCAAGGTCTAGCGGACAGCTCCTACGAGCAGTACTTC.

The CDR3 coding sequence is TGTGCCAGCAGTTTGCAAAACCCCCGGGACAGGGTTAATGGCTACACCTTC. Amino acid sequence: CASSLQNPRDRVNGYTF. The V gene is TRBV28, the J gene TRBJ1-2, with 9 bases that match TRBD1. The germline V gene encodes CDR1 MDHEN and CDR2 SYDVKM. CDR3 length: 17 amino acids. V lost 3 bases to trimming and J lost 6 bases; unmatched junction nucleotides: 14.

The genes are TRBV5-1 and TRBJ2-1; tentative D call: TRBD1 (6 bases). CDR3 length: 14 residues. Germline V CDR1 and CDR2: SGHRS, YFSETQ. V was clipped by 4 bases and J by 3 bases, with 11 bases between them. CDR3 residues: CASSPRGIYNEQFF. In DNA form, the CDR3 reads TGCGCCAGCAGCCCCAGGGGAATCTACAATGAGCAGTTCTTC.

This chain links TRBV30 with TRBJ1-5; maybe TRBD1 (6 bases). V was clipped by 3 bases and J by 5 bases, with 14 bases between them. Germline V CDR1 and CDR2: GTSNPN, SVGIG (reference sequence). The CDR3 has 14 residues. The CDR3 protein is CAWSPGQGYQPQHF. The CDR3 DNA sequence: TGTGCCTGGAGCCCTGGGCAGGGGTATCAGCCCCAGCATTTT.